Here is one T cell receptor (beta chain) with its context. Per the study methods: Using reference gene primer amplification, nucleated cell counts were estimated. Produced via immunoSEQ multiplex PCR; TCRdb's table is partial and in-frame only. The DNA was the basis for D and trimming; V, J and clone size are from that table. The sample holds under 300,000 clones, just under 90% seen once. Unmatched junction bases numbered 8, after V lost 3 bases and J lost 8 bases. The CDR3 contains 14 residues. From germline, CDR1 is SGHDT and CDR2 YYEEEE. This entry is derived from a study of blood T cell repertoires in COVID-19. Study summary: From the United States, Italy and Spain came samples of acute and convalescent COVID-19.

The clonotype was recovered from a woman between 40 and 50 years old with acute or convalescent COVID-19. Sequencing used peripheral blood. The chain combines TRBV5-6 with TRBJ1-2; 9 positions agree with TRBD1. Here the CDR3 reads CASSSPHRGLGYTF. In nucleotides, the CDR3 is TGTGCCAGCAGCTCCCCGCACAGGGGGCTAGGCTACACCTTC.